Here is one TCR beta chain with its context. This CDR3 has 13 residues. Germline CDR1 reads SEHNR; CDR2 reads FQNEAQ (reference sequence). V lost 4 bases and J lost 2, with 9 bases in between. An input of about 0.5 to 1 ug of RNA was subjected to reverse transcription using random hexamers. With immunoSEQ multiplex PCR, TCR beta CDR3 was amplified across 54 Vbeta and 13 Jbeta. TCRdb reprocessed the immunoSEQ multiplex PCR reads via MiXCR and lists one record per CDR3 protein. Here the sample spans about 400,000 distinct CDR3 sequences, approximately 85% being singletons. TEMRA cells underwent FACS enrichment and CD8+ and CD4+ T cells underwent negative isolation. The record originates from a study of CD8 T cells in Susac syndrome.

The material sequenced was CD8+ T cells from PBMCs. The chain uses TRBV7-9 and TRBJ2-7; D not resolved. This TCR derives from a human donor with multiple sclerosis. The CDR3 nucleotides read TGTGCCAGCAGCTCGGACCTAACCTACGAGCAGTACTTC. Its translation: CASSSDLTYEQYF.